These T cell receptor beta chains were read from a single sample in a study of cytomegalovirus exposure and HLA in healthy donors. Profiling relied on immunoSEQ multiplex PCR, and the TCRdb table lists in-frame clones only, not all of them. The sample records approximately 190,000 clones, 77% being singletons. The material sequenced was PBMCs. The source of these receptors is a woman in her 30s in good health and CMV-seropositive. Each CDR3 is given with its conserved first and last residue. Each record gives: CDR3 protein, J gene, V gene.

CDR3aa: CASSLRGGGNQPQHF; j_gene: TRBJ1-5; v_gene: TRBV28
CDR3aa: CATSRDRLAGGGYEQYF; j_gene: TRBJ2-7; v_gene: TRBV15
CDR3aa: CASSLNAGGGGRNEQFF; j_gene: TRBJ2-1; v_gene: TRBV7-3
CDR3aa: CASSLAGPGGKSSYNEQFF; j_gene: TRBJ2-1; v_gene: TRBV7-9
CDR3aa: CASSEDRGTRGDEQFF; j_gene: TRBJ2-1; v_gene: TRBV2
CDR3aa: CASSLDPGNTIYF; j_gene: TRBJ1-3; v_gene: TRBV7-8
CDR3aa: CSATLRGTGGRGYTF; j_gene: TRBJ1-2; v_gene: TRBV29-1
CDR3aa: CASSLWGQGNGYTF; j_gene: TRBJ1-2; v_gene: TRBV28
CDR3aa: CASSLDRVETQYF; j_gene: TRBJ2-5; v_gene: TRBV5-1
CDR3aa: CASSLDGRTGNTIYF; j_gene: TRBJ1-3; v_gene: TRBV28
CDR3aa: CASEEAGGMENIQYF; j_gene: TRBJ2-4; v_gene: TRBV6-6
CDR3aa: CASSLGLIRGTEAFF; j_gene: TRBJ1-1; v_gene: TRBV18
CDR3aa: CASSQGARLARGSETQYF; j_gene: TRBJ2-5; v_gene: TRBV4-1
CDR3aa: CASSHRGDTEAFF; j_gene: TRBJ1-1; v_gene: TRBV4-3
CDR3aa: CASSLGTGDYYGYTF; j_gene: TRBJ1-2; v_gene: TRBV5-4
CDR3aa: CASSPGGTGLETQYF; j_gene: TRBJ2-5; v_gene: TRBV6-5
CDR3aa: CASSPFTSGRAGNEQFF; j_gene: TRBJ2-1; v_gene: TRBV18
CDR3aa: CASSSGEDTEAFF; j_gene: TRBJ1-1; v_gene: TRBV18
CDR3aa: CASQDRPRQPQHF; j_gene: TRBJ1-5; v_gene: TRBV6-1
CDR3aa: CASKLAGRNEQFF; j_gene: TRBJ2-1; v_gene: TRBV28
CDR3aa: CASSASQGAKNTGELFF; j_gene: TRBJ2-2; v_gene: TRBV18
CDR3aa: CASSQVYPLGTGDYGYTF; j_gene: TRBJ1-2; v_gene: TRBV14
CDR3aa: CASSIGSSETQYF; j_gene: TRBJ2-5; v_gene: TRBV19
CDR3aa: CASSYGLAGTDTQYF; j_gene: TRBJ2-3; v_gene: TRBV5-8
CDR3aa: CASSDSGFLNTEAFF; j_gene: TRBJ1-1; v_gene: TRBV25-1
CDR3aa: CASSQGEDREHYEQYF; j_gene: TRBJ2-7; v_gene: TRBV4-1
CDR3aa: CASRQGVELGFF; j_gene: TRBJ1-1; v_gene: TRBV28
CDR3aa: CSVDYGTGRNEQYF; j_gene: TRBJ2-7; v_gene: TRBV29-1
CDR3aa: CASGREDEQYF; j_gene: TRBJ2-7; v_gene: TRBV2
CDR3aa: CASSPVGLSSYEQYF; j_gene: TRBJ2-7; v_gene: TRBV18
CDR3aa: CASSLGPTNYGYTF; j_gene: TRBJ1-2; v_gene: TRBV7-3
CDR3aa: CAGRRQGKSTEAFF; j_gene: TRBJ1-1; v_gene: TRBV5-6
CDR3aa: CASSYNAGPSSYEQYF; j_gene: TRBJ2-7; v_gene: TRBV6-6
CDR3aa: CASSLASSGANVLTF; j_gene: TRBJ2-6; v_gene: TRBV5-1
CDR3aa: CAGKRETIGEQYF; j_gene: TRBJ2-7; v_gene: TRBV30
CDR3aa: CASSIFRGNRFNQPQHF; j_gene: TRBJ1-5; v_gene: TRBV28
CDR3aa: CACLSQGDTQYF; j_gene: TRBJ2-3; v_gene: TRBV30
CDR3aa: CASSARTGKAFF; j_gene: TRBJ1-1; v_gene: TRBV7-2
CDR3aa: CASSLGRTSGYEQYF; j_gene: TRBJ2-7; v_gene: TRBV7-2
CDR3aa: CASSAGKGQPQHF; j_gene: TRBJ1-5; v_gene: TRBV7-6
CDR3aa: CASSVERGTDTQYF; j_gene: TRBJ2-3; v_gene: TRBV9
CDR3aa: CASSLTLGRSQETQYF; j_gene: TRBJ2-5; v_gene: TRBV11-2
CDR3aa: CASSLEAPRSGANVLTF; j_gene: TRBJ2-6; v_gene: TRBV27
CDR3aa: CASTGQNSYEQYF; j_gene: TRBJ2-7; v_gene: TRBV19
CDR3aa: CASSLTSGDTYEQYF; j_gene: TRBJ2-7; v_gene: TRBV7-6
CDR3aa: CASSVVDTTDTQYF; j_gene: TRBJ2-3; v_gene: TRBV9
CDR3aa: CASSLLRLAGAENTQYF; j_gene: TRBJ2-3; v_gene: TRBV7-2
CDR3aa: CASSQEVGGRNEKLFF; j_gene: TRBJ1-4; v_gene: TRBV4-1
CDR3aa: CASSLGIGRDSGNTIYF; j_gene: TRBJ1-3; v_gene: TRBV5-1
CDR3aa: CASSLVGTGGYGYTF; j_gene: TRBJ1-2; v_gene: TRBV7-2
CDR3aa: CASLVLRSTDTQYF; j_gene: TRBJ2-3; v_gene: TRBV28
CDR3aa: CASTQGQGYQPQHF; j_gene: TRBJ1-5; v_gene: TRBV7-2
CDR3aa: CASSLWGQGEVGELFF; j_gene: TRBJ2-2; v_gene: TRBV4-1